These 27 T cell receptor beta chains came from one sample sequenced in a study of a mutant IDH1 vaccine in newly diagnosed glioma (dated by TCRdb to the early 2020s). Read against the paper, the sample's time point label means: week 5, during vaccination. Every vaccine dose consisted of 300 ug of a 20-mer mutant IDH1 peptide in Montanide, administered subcutaneously together with topical imiquimod. These receptors are not linked to any known antigen. Library prep was done by the immunoSEQ multiplex PCR assay. What TCRdb holds here is the immuneACCESS table cut down to in-frame rearrangements. Part of the clones is not present; checked against another copy, under half of the missing clones reflect an unresolved V gene, and the others are unexplained. This sample has around 42,000 clones in its table, and 75% to 90% of those were observed once. 1.7% of the sample lies in the top ten. The sequencing used PBMCs, collected from a glioma patient whose treatment included an IDH1 peptide vaccine. The receptors were sampled from a man aged 40-49 years with glioma.

The V call is TRBV7-2, the J call TRBJ2-3, with TRBD2 as a possible D gene (5 bases). CDR3 length: 12 amino acids. Germline loops: CDR1 SGHTA, CDR2 FQGNSA. The ends were cut back, 6 bases at V and 4 bases at J, with 8 bases in the middle. CDR3 DNA: TGTGCCAGCAGGGGCGGGTCAGATACGCAGTATTTT. This translates into CASRGGSDTQYF.

V usage is TRBV19 and J usage is TRBJ2-5; D is possibly TRBD2 (5 bases). CDR3 length equals 12 residues. The ends were cut back, 3 bases at V and 3 bases at J, with 5 bases in the middle. Per germline, CDR1 LNHDA and CDR2 SQIVND (reference sequence). CDR3 DNA: TGTGCCAGTAGTATCGGGAAAGAGACCCAGTACTTC. As protein: CASSIGKETQYF.

This clone was seen only once. The gene calls are TRBV5-1 and TRBJ2-1, with TRBD1 identical over 7 bases. Germline lookup yields CDR1 SGHRS and CDR2 YFSETQ. The CDR3 has 14 amino acids. The J segment lost 0 bases and the V segment lost 7 bases, leaving 4 bases of the junction unmatched. CDR3 sequence: CASGGQSSYNEQFF. CDR3 DNA sequence: TGCGCCAGCGGGGGACAGAGCTCCTACAATGAGCAGTTCTTC. The full variable domain, completed using reference TRBV5-1 and TRBJ2-1, is KAGVTQTPRYLIKTRGQQVTLSCSPISGHRSVSWYQQTPGQGLQFLFEYFSETQRNKGNFPGRFSGRQFSNSRSEMNVSTLELGDSALYLCASGGQSSYNEQFFGPGTRLTVL.

CDR3 coding DNA: TGTGCCAGCAGCTTAAGGGGGAACGGGGAGCTGTTTTTT. Encoded protein: CASSLRGNGELFF. The rearrangement links TRBV7-3 to TRBJ2-2; D tentatively reads TRBD1 or TRBD2 (5 bases each). The ends were cut back, 1 base at V and 7 bases at J, with 7 bases in the middle. This CDR3 spans 13 amino acids. CDR1 is SGHTA and CDR2 is FQGTGA in the germline V gene.

This rearrangement joins TRBV28 to TRBJ1-2; D may be TRBD1 (6 bases). The V and J ends lost 7 bases and 5 bases respectively, with 17 bases between them. Germline V gives CDR1 MDHEN, CDR2 SYDVKM. The CDR3 sequence is 14 residues long. The CDR3 protein is CASNLGGAGYGYTF. DNA for the CDR3: TGTGCCAGCAACCTCGGGGGCGCGGGGTATGGCTACACCTTC.

The rearrangement links TRBV6-1 to TRBJ1-1; 8 nucleotides line up with TRBD1. This CDR3 has 14 residues. Trimming removed 10 bases from V and 1 base from J; junction bases left unmatched: 8. The germline V gene encodes CDR1 MNHNS and CDR2 SASEGT. The CDR3 is CATGAGGGNTEAFF. The CDR3 bases are TGTGCCACGGGGGCAGGGGGCGGGAACACTGAAGCTTTCTTT.

The chain is built from TRBV11-1 and TRBJ2-5; tentative D call: TRBD2 (5 bases). The CDR3 contains 14 residues. Germline values: CDR1 SGHAT, CDR2 FQDESV (reference sequence). The V gene lost 2 bases and the J gene lost 5 bases, with 12 bases spanning the gap. The CDR3 reads CASSLFKGGETQYF. In DNA, the CDR3 is TGTGCCAGCAGCTTATTTAAGGGCGGGGAGACCCAGTACTTC.

The chain links TRBV7-9 to TRBJ1-4; D is unclear. The CDR3 totals 15 residues. Trimming shortened V by 1 base and J by 0 bases, and 6 bases separated the two germline ends. From germline, CDR1 is SEHNR and CDR2 FQNEAQ (reference sequence). The CDR3 loop is CASSLEGATNEKLFF. The CDR3 nucleotides read TGTGCCAGCAGCTTAGAAGGTGCAACTAATGAAAAACTGTTTTTT.

The chain has TRBV2 and TRBJ2-6, with a tentative D call TRBD1 (6 bases). Trimming left V 6 bases short and J 4 bases short, with 13 bases between. The germline CDR1 and CDR2 sequences are SNHLY and FYNNEI. This CDR3 has 15 amino acids. CDR3 in DNA: TGTGCCAGCAGGGAACAGGGTTTGGGGGCCAACGTCCTGACTTTC. Residues: CASREQGLGANVLTF. The full variable domain, with the rest looked up from reference TRBV2 and TRBJ2-6, is EPEVTQTPSHQVTQMGQEVILRCVPISNHLYFYWYRQILGQKVEFLVSFYNNEISEKSEIFDDQFSVERPDGSNFTLKIRSTKLEDSAMYFCASREQGLGANVLTFGAGSRLTVL.

The genes are TRBV5-4 and TRBJ2-7; 7 bases are a match to TRBD1. This CDR3 spans 13 amino acids. The ends lost 3 bases at V and 5 bases at J; junction bases unmatched: 5. Germline CDR1 SGHNT, CDR2 YYREEE (reference sequence). CDR3 sequence (DNA): TGTGCCAGCAGCTGGTCTACAGGGGACGAGCAGTACTTC. Translated: CASSWSTGDEQYF.

The rearrangement joins TRBV4-3 to TRBJ2-5; D is uncertain. Germline assignment: CDR1 LGHNA and CDR2 YSLEER. The CDR3 runs 11 residues. The germline V and J ends were trimmed by 1 base and 5 bases, with 2 bases remaining between them. The CDR3 sequence is CASSQVETQYF. CDR3 nucleotides: TGCGCCAGCAGCCAAGTGGAGACCCAGTACTTC.

The chain uses TRBV6-4 and TRBJ2-2; no reliable D call. The CDR3 runs to 15 residues. CDR1 and CDR2 (germline): MRHNA, SNTAGT. V lost 5 bases and J lost 0, with 10 bases in between. In DNA, the CDR3 is TGTGCCAGCAGTCTCGAGTACTCGAACACCGGGGAGCTGTTTTTT. Residues: CASSLEYSNTGELFF.

The J gene is TRBJ1-2, the V gene TRBV18, with D possibly matching TRBD1 (5 bases). Trimming shortened V by 6 bases and J by 14 bases, and 22 bases separated the two germline ends. The V gene's germline CDR1 is KGHSH and CDR2 LQKENI. CDR3 length: 13 amino acids. The DNA for the CDR3 is TGTGCCAGCTCGGAGGGATCGGATTCGGGGGGTACCTTC. This sequence encodes CASSEGSDSGGTF.

This rearrangement joins TRBV19 to TRBJ2-1, with TRBD1 as a possible D gene (6 bases). From germline, CDR1 is LNHDA and CDR2 SQIVND (reference sequence). V was pared by 7 bases and J by 2 bases, with 12 bases between. The CDR3 has 14 amino acids. The CDR3 loop reads CASTETGTYNEQFF. The CDR3 region has the DNA TGTGCCAGTACCGAGACAGGCACCTACAATGAGCAGTTCTTC.

This clone was seen only a few times. The rearrangement links TRBV19 to TRBJ2-2, with D possibly being TRBD1 (6 bases). V was trimmed by 10 bases and J by 4 bases, leaving 22 bases between them. Germline V gives CDR1 LNHDA, CDR2 SQIVND (reference sequence). The CDR3 has 16 residues. CDR3 DNA: TGTGCCACAAAGTCTGCAGGGGCTGCTCGCACCGGGGAGCTGTTTTTT. This encodes CATKSAGAARTGELFF.

CDR3 DNA sequence: TGTGCCAGCAGCACCCCGACAGGGGCTAGGGAGACCCAGTACTTC. Its translation is CASSTPTGARETQYF. The chain is built from TRBV5-6 and TRBJ2-5, with TRBD1 matching 8 bases. This CDR3 has 15 residues. V was clipped by 4 bases and J by 5 bases; unmatched bases: 10. Looked up from germline, CDR1 is SGHDT and CDR2 is YYEEEE.

The genes are TRBV7-2 and TRBJ2-3; no definite D call. Trimming shortened V by 2 bases and J by 12 bases, and 9 bases separated the two germline ends. There are 11 residues in the CDR3. Germline V gives CDR1 SGHTA, CDR2 FQGNSA. DNA of the CDR3: TGTGCCAGCAGCTTATCGAGAGAACAGTATTTT. Protein: CASSLSREQYF.

This clone turned up a few times. V and J are TRBV19 and TRBJ1-1; D unresolved. The CDR3 runs to 14 residues. Per germline, CDR1 LNHDA and CDR2 SQIVND (reference sequence). Trimming took off 7 bases at V and 4 bases at J, with 16 bases between the two ends. CDR3 in DNA: TGTGCCAGTACCCTGGCCAGTACGGGCACTGAAGCTTTCTTT. Its translation: CASTLASTGTEAFF. Looking up the rest from reference TRBV19 and TRBJ1-1 gives the full variable domain: DGGITQSPKYLFRKEGQNVTLSCEQNLNHDAMYWYRQDPGQGLRLIYYSQIVNDFQKGDIAEGYSVSREKKESFPLTVTSAQKNPTAFYLCASTLASTGTEAFFGQGTRLTVV.

The chain links TRBV12-5 to TRBJ2-5, with 8 bases fitting TRBD2. The ends lost 2 bases at V and 2 bases at J; junction bases unmatched: 4. This CDR3 comprises 15 residues. Germline V gene sequence: CDR1 LGHNT, CDR2 FRNRAP. CDR3 nucleotide sequence: TGTGCTAGTGGTTTGTCGGCGGGGGGACAAGAGACCCAGTACTTC. Protein: CASGLSAGGQETQYF.

The chain carries TRBV6-1 and TRBJ1-4; 9 bases line up with TRBD1. Germline V lookup: CDR1 MNHNS, CDR2 SASEGT. The CDR3 has 15 residues. Germline trimming cut 6 bases from V and 7 bases from J; bases unmatched to any gene: 9. As DNA, the CDR3 is TGTGCCAGCAGCAACAGGGGGCTGGGTGGTGAAAAACTGTTTTTT. It translates to CASSNRGLGGEKLFF.

This chain links TRBV28 with TRBJ1-4; D possibly corresponds to TRBD1 (5 bases). The ends were cut back, 8 bases at V and 3 bases at J, with 13 bases in the middle. CDR3 length: 14 residues. CDR1 and CDR2 (germline): MDHEN, SYDVKM. The CDR3 DNA sequence: TGTGCCAGCTACCCCGGGACTTCTAATGAAAAACTGTTTTTT. Its protein is CASYPGTSNEKLFF. Complete variable domain (other parts from reference TRBV28 and TRBJ1-4): DVKVTQSSRYLVKRTGEKVFLECVQDMDHENMFWYRQDPGLGLRLIYFSYDVKMKEKGDIPEGYSVSREKKERFSLILESASTNQTSMYLCASYPGTSNEKLFFGSGTQLSVL.

CDR3 amino acids: CASKIAGATGELFF. CDR3 sequence (DNA): TGTGCCAGCAAAATAGCGGGAGCCACCGGGGAGCTGTTTTTT. J is TRBJ2-2 and V is TRBV11-2, with 9 bases identical to TRBD2. Trimming took 7 bases from V and 4 from J; bases not matched to a gene: 4. This CDR3 comprises 14 residues. CDR1 and CDR2 from the germline V gene are SGHAT and FQNNGV.

The V and J genes are TRBV5-1 and TRBJ2-6; tentatively, D is TRBD2 (6 bases). The ends were cut back, 0 bases at V and 2 bases at J, with 12 bases in the middle. CDR3 length equals 17 residues. CDR1 is SGHRS, CDR2 YFSETQ, per germline. The CDR3 loop reads CASSLVEGLPGANVLTF. The CDR3 DNA sequence: TGCGCCAGCAGCTTGGTGGAGGGTTTACCTGGGGCCAACGTCCTGACTTTC.

The chain carries TRBV25-1 and TRBJ2-3, with 10 bases identical to TRBD1. V lost 6 bases and J lost 8; bases outside the gene matches: 5. This CDR3 is built from 13 residues. Germline loops: CDR1 MGHDK, CDR2 SYGVNS. CDR3: CASRSTGGGTQYF. The DNA for the CDR3 is TGTGCCAGCAGATCGACAGGGGGCGGTACGCAGTATTTT.

As DNA, the CDR3 is TGTGCCAGCTCTCCCATTGGACGGCTTGCTGGGGCCAACGTCCTGACTTTC. This codes for CASSPIGRLAGANVLTF. The rearrangement uses TRBV18 and TRBJ2-6; D is unclear. Trimming removed 6 bases from V and 2 bases from J, with 17 bases in between. The V gene's germline CDR1 is KGHSH and CDR2 LQKENI. CDR3 length: 17 amino acids.

The DNA for the CDR3 is TGTGCCAGTCTTGGACTAGCGGGCCACAATGAGCAGTTCTTC. This sequence encodes CASLGLAGHNEQFF. This rearrangement joins TRBV19 to TRBJ2-1, with 11 bases aligning to TRBD2. Trimming took 8 bases from V and 5 from J; bases not matched to a gene: 5. The CDR3 sequence is 14 residues long. Germline CDR1 is LNHDA and CDR2 is SQIVND (reference sequence).

The table lists this clone with a few counts. V and J are TRBV10-3 and TRBJ1-4; D call uncertain. Between the trimmed V and J ends, which lost 9 bases and 0 bases, there was a span of 14 bases. CDR1 is ENHRY, CDR2 SYGVKD, per germline. CDR3 length: 15 amino acids. The DNA for the CDR3 is TGTGCCATAACTAGCGGGATCACAACTAATGAAAAACTGTTTTTT. This encodes CAITSGITTNEKLFF.